The 19 T cell receptor beta chains below were found in one sample sequenced in a study of T cells in Graves' hyperthyroidism and ophthalmopathy. The CDR3 regions of TCR beta were amplified from RNA transcripts. During a first-round RT-PCR of the TCR CDR3, the HTBI primer set was used. TCRdb ran MiXCR on the multiplex PCR reads and lists one entry per CDR3 protein. In the table there are approximately 510,000 distinct CDR3 sequences, approximately 48% of which are singletons. The sample comprised peripheral blood or thyroid tissue (not recorded which). The receptors here all came from an adult woman with Graves' disease, either hyperthyroidism or ophthalmopathy (not recorded which).

DNA of the CDR3: TGTGCCAGCAGTCCACACACAGGGTCCCGAAGCTACGAGCAGTACTTC. Translation: CASSPHTGSRSYEQYF. The rearrangement links TRBV7-9 to TRBJ2-7; D might be TRBD1 (6 bases). This CDR3 is built from 16 residues. Looked up from germline, CDR1 is SEHNR and CDR2 is FQNEAQ (reference sequence). V lost 6 bases, J lost 3 bases, and 21 bases lay in between.

V usage is TRBV2 and J usage is TRBJ1-5, with D perhaps matching TRBD1 (5 bases). V shed 6 bases and J shed 7 bases, with 16 bases lying between them. CDR1 and CDR2 (germline): SNHLY, FYNNEI. The CDR3 covers 14 residues. The CDR3: CASRRNSGRQPQHF. Written as DNA, the CDR3 is TGTGCCAGCAGACGCAACTCAGGGAGGCAGCCCCAGCATTTT.

This clonotype was seen at least ten times. V usage is TRBV6-1 and J usage is TRBJ2-5; D tentatively fits TRBD1 or TRBD2 (5 bases each). Trimming removed 6 bases at V and 5 bases at J, with 19 bases between. The CDR3 runs 15 residues. Germline CDR1 MNHNS, CDR2 SASEGT. CDR3 sequence: CASRGTSTYGETQYF. The CDR3 DNA reads as TGTGCCAGCAGGGGGACGTCCACCTACGGGGAGACCCAGTACTTC.

The chain links TRBV9 to TRBJ1-3; tentative D call: TRBD1 (6 bases). The CDR3 contains 15 residues. Deletions cut 1 base from V and 1 base from J, with 9 bases between. Germline CDR1 reads SGDLS; CDR2 reads YYNGEE. CDR3 DNA: TGTGCCAGCAGCGTACTTGGGACATCTGGAAACACCATATATTTT. Translating gives CASSVLGTSGNTIYF.

The chain employs TRBV15 and TRBJ1-4; 9 nucleotides line up with TRBD1. Germline values: CDR1 LNHNV, CDR2 YYDKDF (reference sequence). V lost 4 bases to trimming and J lost 10 bases; unmatched junction nucleotides: 19. The CDR3 runs to 18 residues. CDR3 bases: TGTGCCACCAGCACAACCACGGGACAGGGCAGGTTGGGGGGAAAACTGTTTTTT. This codes for CATSTTTGQGRLGGKLFF.

The CDR3 bases are TGTGCCAGCAGTGAATGGGCAGAGGGGGACTACACCTTC. It codes for CASSEWAEGDYTF. The chain uses TRBV2 and TRBJ1-2, with TRBD1 as a possible D gene (6 bases). The V gene's germline CDR1 is SNHLY and CDR2 FYNNEI. CDR3 length: 13 residues. V lost 2 bases and J lost 10, with 14 bases in between.

This rearrangement joins TRBV12-3 or TRBV12-4 to TRBJ1-5; D unresolved. Deletions cut 3 bases from V and 2 bases from J, with 11 bases between. The CDR3 totals 15 residues. CDR3: CASSFRGSGNQPQHF. The CDR3 region has the DNA TGTGCCAGCAGTTTTCGAGGGTCGGGCAATCAGCCCCAGCATTTT.

The rearrangement joins TRBV29-1 to TRBJ2-7; weak D call: TRBD2 (6 bases). There are 12 residues in the CDR3. V gave up 8 bases and J gave up 3 bases, with 14 bases separating them. Germline lookup yields CDR1 SQVTM and CDR2 ANQGSEA. The CDR3 DNA reads as TGCAGCTTGGAGGGTCGGGGCTACGAGCAGTACTTC. Its protein product is CSLEGRGYEQYF.

On this clonotype itself: Since the CDR3 does not end with the conserved phenylalanine or tryptophan, this likely comes from a read error. Because the CDR3's place on the DNA is in doubt, the DNA is left out and the CDR3 is given as listed by TCRdb. This chain uses TRBV7-9 with TRBJ2-2. The CDR3 comprises 10 residues, both ends counted. Germline lookup yields CDR1 SEHNR and CDR2 FQNEAQ (reference sequence). The chain's CDR3 is CASSLGGADS.

The V and J genes are TRBV28 and TRBJ1-2; D is perhaps TRBD1 (5 bases). CDR1 MDHEN and CDR2 SYDVKM come from the germline V gene. V lost 11 bases and J 4 bases, leaving 23 bases between the germline ends. The CDR3 is made up of 15 amino acids. Here the CDR3 DNA reads TGTGCCCACCAACGTCACGGGGCTGGATCCTATGGCTACACCTTC. It codes for CAHQRHGAGSYGYTF.

This chain uses TRBV9 with TRBJ1-3; weak D call: TRBD1 (6 bases). From germline, CDR1 is SGDLS and CDR2 YYNGEE. There are 15 residues in the CDR3. V lost 3 bases to trimming and J lost 0 bases, with 10 bases between them. The DNA for the CDR3 is TGTGCCAGCAGCGCCACAGGGAGCTCTGGAAACACCATATATTTT. Its protein is CASSATGSSGNTIYF.

The chain combines TRBV28 with TRBJ1-3; no definite D call. The CDR3 loop spans 14 amino acids. CDR1 is MDHEN, CDR2 SYDVKM, per germline. V lost 3 bases to trimming and J lost 4 bases, with 10 bases between them. The CDR3 DNA sequence: TGTGCCAGCAGTTTGCCCACAGAGGGAAACACCATATATTTT. Its translation: CASSLPTEGNTIYF.

The chain combines TRBV4-1 with TRBJ1-1, with TRBD1 identical over 9 bases. This CDR3 comprises 16 residues. V trimming: 4 bases; J trimming: 5 bases; junction bases outside the gene matches: 11. Germline V gene lookup returns CDR1 MGHRA and CDR2 YSYEKL. CDR3 amino acids: CASSPQGAVRETEAFF. CDR3 DNA: TGCGCCAGCAGCCCACAGGGGGCGGTACGGGAGACTGAAGCTTTCTTT.

The chain carries TRBV7-2 and TRBJ2-7; a weak D match, TRBD1 (5 bases). The CDR3 spans 14 residues. V was clipped by 2 bases and J by 5 bases, with 13 bases between them. CDR1 is SGHTA, CDR2 FQGNSA, per germline. The CDR3 DNA is TGTGCCAGCAGCTTATCTGTAGGGGTGCACGAGCAGTACTTC. This translates into CASSLSVGVHEQYF.

This chain joins TRBV29-1 and TRBJ2-7; D may be TRBD1 (5 bases). The germline CDR1 and CDR2 sequences are SQVTM and ANQGSEA. The CDR3 has 12 amino acids. V shed 4 bases and J shed 5 bases, with 12 bases lying between them. CDR3 region: CSVGPGPHEQYF. The CDR3 DNA reads TGCAGCGTTGGGCCAGGGCCCCACGAGCAGTACTTC.

This clonotype was seen repeatedly, ten times or more. This chain joins TRBV5-1 and TRBJ2-7; D possibly corresponds to TRBD1 (5 bases). V was cut by 4 bases and J by 3 bases, with 14 bases left in between. The germline V gene encodes CDR1 SGHRS and CDR2 YFSETQ. This CDR3 comprises 14 residues. The CDR3 nucleotides are TGCGCCAGCAGCCCCTCAGGGCAGGGCTACGAGCAGTACTTC. Translated, it gives CASSPSGQGYEQYF.

The chain joins TRBV19 to TRBJ2-7, with D possibly being TRBD1 or TRBD2 (5 bases each). The J call could be wrong; TRBJ2-5 is a better fit for the DNA end. CDR1 and CDR2 from the germline V gene are LNHDA and SQIVND (reference sequence). The length of the CDR3 is 15 residues. CDR3 coding DNA: TGTGCCAGTAGTATAGTCCAGGGCGCGGGTGAGACCCAGTACTTC. Protein: CASSIVQGAGETQYF.

This clonotype was picked up many times. The rearrangement uses TRBV2 and TRBJ2-2; 9 nucleotides line up with TRBD1. The length of the CDR3 is 15 residues. The V segment lost 6 bases and the J segment 1 base; nucleotides outside the gene matches: 3. Germline CDR1 SNHLY, CDR2 FYNNEI. The CDR3 region has the DNA TGTGCCAGCAGAGAGGGACAGGGGAACACCGGGGAGCTGTTTTTT. This sequence encodes CASREGQGNTGELFF. Combining the CDR3 with reference TRBV2 and TRBJ2-2 gives the whole variable domain EPEVTQTPSHQVTQMGQEVILRCVPISNHLYFYWYRQILGQKVEFLVSFYNNEISEKSEIFDDQFSVERPDGSNFTLKIRSTKLEDSAMYFCASREGQGNTGELFFGEGSRLTVL.

The chain joins TRBV7-2 to TRBJ1-1; a weak D match, TRBD1 (6 bases). Germline V CDR1 and CDR2: SGHTA, FQGNSA. With 6 bases removed from V and 2 bases from J, the gap between germline ends came to 16 bases. The CDR3 length is 15 residues. The DNA for the CDR3 is TGTGCCAGCAGTGAGTCCGGGACAAACAACACTGAAGCTTTCTTT. It yields the protein CASSESGTNNTEAFF.